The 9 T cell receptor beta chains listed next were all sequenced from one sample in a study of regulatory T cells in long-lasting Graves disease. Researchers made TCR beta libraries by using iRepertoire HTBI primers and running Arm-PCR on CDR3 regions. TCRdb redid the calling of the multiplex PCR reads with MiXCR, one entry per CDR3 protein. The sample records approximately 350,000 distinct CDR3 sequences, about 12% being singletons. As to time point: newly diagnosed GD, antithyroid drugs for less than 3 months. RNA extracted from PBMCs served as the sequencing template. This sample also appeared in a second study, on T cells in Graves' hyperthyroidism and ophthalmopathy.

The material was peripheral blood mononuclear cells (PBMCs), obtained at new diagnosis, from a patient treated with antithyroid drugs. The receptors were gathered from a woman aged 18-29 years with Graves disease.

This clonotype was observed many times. The CDR3 coding sequence is TGTGCCAGCCGACGACGGACTGGGACAGAAAGATATGGCTACACCTTC. Translation: CASRRRTGTERYGYTF. The chain has TRBV2 and TRBJ1-2; 7 bases match TRBD1. The germline V gene has CDR1 SNHLY and CDR2 FYNNEI. The CDR3 consists of 16 residues. J was trimmed by 5 bases and V by 8 bases; bases with no gene match: 17.

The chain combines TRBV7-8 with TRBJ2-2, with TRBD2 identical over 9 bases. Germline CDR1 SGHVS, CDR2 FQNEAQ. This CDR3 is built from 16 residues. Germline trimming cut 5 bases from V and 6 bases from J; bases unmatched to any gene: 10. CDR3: CASSPWRGGRSGELFF. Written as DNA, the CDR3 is TGTGCCAGCAGCCCATGGCGGGGGGGTCGCTCCGGGGAGCTGTTTTTT.

The CDR3 reads CASSQLTGSGEKLFF. As DNA, the CDR3 is TGCGCCAGCAGCCAATTAACAGGGTCTGGAGAAAAACTGTTTTTT. V usage is TRBV4-1 and J usage is TRBJ1-4, with a tentative D call TRBD1 (6 bases). CDR1 is MGHRA and CDR2 is YSYEKL in the germline V gene. Trimming cost V 2 bases and J 8 bases, with 15 bases left between them. The CDR3 is 15 residues long.

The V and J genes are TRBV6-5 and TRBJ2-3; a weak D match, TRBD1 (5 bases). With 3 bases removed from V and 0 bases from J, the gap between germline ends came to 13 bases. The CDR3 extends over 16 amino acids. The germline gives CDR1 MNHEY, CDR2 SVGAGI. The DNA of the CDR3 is TGTGCCAGCAGTTATTGGGGCAGGCCAAGCACAGATACGCAGTATTTT. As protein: CASSYWGRPSTDTQYF.

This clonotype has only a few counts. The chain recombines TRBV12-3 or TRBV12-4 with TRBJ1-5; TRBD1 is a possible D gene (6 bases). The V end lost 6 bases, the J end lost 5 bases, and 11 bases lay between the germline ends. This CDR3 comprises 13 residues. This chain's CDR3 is CASSWDTHQPQHF. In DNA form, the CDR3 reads TGTGCCAGCAGCTGGGACACTCATCAGCCCCAGCATTTT.

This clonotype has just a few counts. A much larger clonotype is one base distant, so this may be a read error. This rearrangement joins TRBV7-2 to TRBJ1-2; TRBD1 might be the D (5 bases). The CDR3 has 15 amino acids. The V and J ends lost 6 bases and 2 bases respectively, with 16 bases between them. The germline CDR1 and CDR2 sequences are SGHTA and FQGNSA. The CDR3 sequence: CASSQTGRINYGYTF. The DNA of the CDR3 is TGTGCCAGCAGTCAAACGGGACGGATAAACTATGGCTACACCTTC.

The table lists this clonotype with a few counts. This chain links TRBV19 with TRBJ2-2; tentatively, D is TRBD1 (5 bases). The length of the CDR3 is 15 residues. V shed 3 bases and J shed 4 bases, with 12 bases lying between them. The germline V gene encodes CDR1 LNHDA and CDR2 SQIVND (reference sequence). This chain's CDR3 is CASSINQGFTGELFF. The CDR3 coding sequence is TGTGCCAGTAGTATTAACCAGGGATTCACCGGGGAGCTGTTTTTT.

CDR3 loop: CASSQDRDRNSPLHF. CDR3 DNA: TGCGCCAGCAGCCAAGACCGGGACAGGAATTCACCCCTCCACTTT. This rearrangement joins TRBV4-3 to TRBJ1-6, with TRBD1 matching over 8 bases. This CDR3 has 15 amino acids. Germline trimming cut 0 bases from V and 7 bases from J; bases unmatched to any gene: 2. Per germline, CDR1 LGHNA and CDR2 YSLEER.

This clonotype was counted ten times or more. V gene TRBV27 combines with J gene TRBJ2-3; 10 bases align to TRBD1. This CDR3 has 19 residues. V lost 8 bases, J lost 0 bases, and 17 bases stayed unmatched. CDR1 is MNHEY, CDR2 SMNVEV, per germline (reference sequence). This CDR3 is CASELRDRGMSESTDTQYF. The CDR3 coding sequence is TGTGCCAGCGAGCTCCGGGACAGGGGTATGTCCGAGAGCACAGATACGCAGTATTTT.